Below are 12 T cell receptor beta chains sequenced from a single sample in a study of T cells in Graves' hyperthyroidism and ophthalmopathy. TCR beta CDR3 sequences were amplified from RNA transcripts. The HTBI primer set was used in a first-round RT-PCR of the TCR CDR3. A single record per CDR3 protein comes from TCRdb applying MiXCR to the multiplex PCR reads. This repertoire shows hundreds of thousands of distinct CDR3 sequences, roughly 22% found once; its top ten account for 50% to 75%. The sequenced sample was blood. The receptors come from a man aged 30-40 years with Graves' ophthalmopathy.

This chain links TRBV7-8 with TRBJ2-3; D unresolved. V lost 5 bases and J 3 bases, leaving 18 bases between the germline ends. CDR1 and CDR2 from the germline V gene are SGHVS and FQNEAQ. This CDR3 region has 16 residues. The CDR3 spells CASSPFGYIGTDTQYF. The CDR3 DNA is TGTGCCAGCAGCCCTTTCGGATATATCGGGACAGATACGCAGTATTTT.

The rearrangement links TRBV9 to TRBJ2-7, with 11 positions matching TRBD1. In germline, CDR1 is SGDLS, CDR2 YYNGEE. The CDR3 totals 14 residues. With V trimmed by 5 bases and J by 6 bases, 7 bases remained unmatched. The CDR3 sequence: CASSLRTGGTEQYF. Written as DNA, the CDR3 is TGTGCCAGCAGTCTGAGGACAGGGGGCACCGAGCAGTACTTC.

CDR3 DNA: TGTGCCAGCACCCCGGGCCCGACTGGAAACACCATATATTTT. Its protein product is CASTPGPTGNTIYF. The J gene is TRBJ1-3, the V gene TRBV12-3 or TRBV12-4; D not certain. This CDR3 region has 14 residues. V was cut by 7 bases and J by 2 bases, with 12 bases left in between.

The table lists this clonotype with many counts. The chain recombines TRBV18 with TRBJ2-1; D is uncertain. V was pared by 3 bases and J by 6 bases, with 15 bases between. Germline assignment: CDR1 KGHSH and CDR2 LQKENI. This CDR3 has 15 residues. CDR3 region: CASSPTRPASNEQFF. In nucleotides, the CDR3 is TGTGCCAGCTCACCCACGCGGCCGGCGAGCAATGAGCAGTTCTTC.

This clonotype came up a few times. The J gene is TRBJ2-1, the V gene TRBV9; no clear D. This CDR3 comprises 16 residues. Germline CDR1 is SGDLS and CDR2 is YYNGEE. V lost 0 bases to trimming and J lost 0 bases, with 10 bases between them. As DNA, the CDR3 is TGTGCCAGCAGCGTAGGCAGCAGGAGCTCCTACAATGAGCAGTTCTTC. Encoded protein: CASSVGSRSSYNEQFF.

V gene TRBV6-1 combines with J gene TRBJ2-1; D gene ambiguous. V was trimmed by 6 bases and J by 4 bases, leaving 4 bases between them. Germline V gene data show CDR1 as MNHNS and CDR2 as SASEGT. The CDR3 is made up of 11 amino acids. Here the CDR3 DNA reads TGTGCCAGCAGGGTATACAATGAGCAGTTCTTC. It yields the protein CASRVYNEQFF.

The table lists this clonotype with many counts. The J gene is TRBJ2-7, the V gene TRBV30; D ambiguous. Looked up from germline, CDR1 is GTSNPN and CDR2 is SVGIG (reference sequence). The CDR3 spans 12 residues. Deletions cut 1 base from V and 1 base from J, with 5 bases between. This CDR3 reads CAWSARSYEQYF. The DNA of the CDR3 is TGTGCCTGGAGTGCAAGATCCTACGAGCAGTACTTC. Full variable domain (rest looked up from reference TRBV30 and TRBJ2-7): SQTIHQWPATLVQPVGSPLSLECTVEGTSNPNLYWYRQAAGRGLQLLFYSVGIGQISSEVPQNLSASRPQDRQFILSSKKLLLSDSGFYLCAWSARSYEQYFGPGTRLTVT.

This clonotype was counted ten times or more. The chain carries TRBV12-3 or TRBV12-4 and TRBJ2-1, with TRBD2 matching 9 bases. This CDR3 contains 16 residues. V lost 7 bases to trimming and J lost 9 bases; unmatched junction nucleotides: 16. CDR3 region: CASTLTSGPPRGEQFF. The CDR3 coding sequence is TGTGCCAGCACTCTGACTAGCGGCCCCCCCAGAGGTGAGCAGTTCTTC.

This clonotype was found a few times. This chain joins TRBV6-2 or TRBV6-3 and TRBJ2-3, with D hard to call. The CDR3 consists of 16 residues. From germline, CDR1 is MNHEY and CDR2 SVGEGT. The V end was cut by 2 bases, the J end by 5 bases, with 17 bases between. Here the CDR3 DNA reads TGTGCCAGCAGTTACCAGACCCCACACGTGATAGATACGCAGTATTTT. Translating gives CASSYQTPHVIDTQYF.

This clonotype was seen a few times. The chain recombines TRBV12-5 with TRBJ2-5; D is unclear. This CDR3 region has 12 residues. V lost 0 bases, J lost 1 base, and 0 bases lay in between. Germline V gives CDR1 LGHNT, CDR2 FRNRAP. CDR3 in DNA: TGTGCTAGTGGTTTGGTCCAAGAGACCCAGTACTTC. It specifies CASGLVQETQYF.

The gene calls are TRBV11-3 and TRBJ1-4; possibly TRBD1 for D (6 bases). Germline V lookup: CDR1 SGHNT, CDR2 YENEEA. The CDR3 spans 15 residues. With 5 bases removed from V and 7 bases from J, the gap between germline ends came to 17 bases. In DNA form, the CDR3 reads TGTGCCAGCAGCGTTACCGGGACACGGATTGAAAAACTGTTTTTT. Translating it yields CASSVTGTRIEKLFF. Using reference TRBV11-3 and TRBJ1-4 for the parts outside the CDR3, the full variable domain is EAGVVQSPRYKIIEKKQPVAFWCNPISGHNTLYWYLQNLGQGPELLIRYENEEAVDDSQLPKDRFSAERLKGVDSTLKIQPAELGDSAVYLCASSVTGTRIEKLFFGSGTQLSVL.

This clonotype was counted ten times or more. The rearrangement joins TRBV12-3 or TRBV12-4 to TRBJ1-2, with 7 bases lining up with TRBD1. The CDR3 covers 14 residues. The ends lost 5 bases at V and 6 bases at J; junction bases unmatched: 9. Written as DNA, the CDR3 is TGTGCCAGCAGTCTCCAGGGGGTGAGGGATGGCTACACCTTC. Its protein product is CASSLQGVRDGYTF.